The source of this T cell receptor beta chain is a study of cytomegalovirus exposure and HLA in healthy donors. Study findings and constraints: Within an earlier analysis, most TCR beta V segments proved productive either about 90% or about 30% of the time. Later, an analysis found that common viral pathogens appeared to be linked with several of the most significant clusters. In a later analysis, HLA-associated TCR beta chains were more clonally expanded than equally common others.

In the PCR, 60 Vbeta and 13 Jbeta primers were used. Here immunoSEQ multiplex PCR was the method, and the copy in TCRdb shows in-frame clones only, minus some. The sample lists roughly 190,000 clones; roughly 77% were seen once. There are 16 residues in the CDR3. V trimming: 1 base; J trimming: 0 bases; junction bases outside the gene matches: 2. Per germline, CDR1 LNHDA and CDR2 SQIVND (reference sequence). With respect to this clone: The antigen remains unidentified. Other DNA sequences in this specimen translate into the identical CDR3.

The specimen sequenced was PBMCs. The chain employs TRBV19 and TRBJ2-1; 8 nucleotides line up with TRBD2. The source of this sequence is a woman aged 45-65 years in good health and CMV-seronegative. Here the CDR3 DNA reads TGTGCCAGTAGTATAGCGGGGGGGAGCTCCTACAATGAGCAGTTCTTC. The encoded protein is CASSIAGGSSYNEQFF. The whole variable domain, filled in from reference TRBV19 and TRBJ2-1, reads DGGITQSPKYLFRKEGQNVTLSCEQNLNHDAMYWYRQDPGQGLRLIYYSQIVNDFQKGDIAEGYSVSREKKESFPLTVTSAQKNPTAFYLCASSIAGGSSYNEQFFGPGTRLTVL.